Given below is one T cell receptor beta chain in context. Its antigen is not known. MiXCR, run by TCRdb on the 5' RACE reads, gives a single entry per CDR3 protein. Among some 500,000 distinct CDR3 sequences, 22% were seen once, and the ten largest hold 0.91%. The data stem from a study of identical twins. Study outcomes and limitations: Conclusions came from cross-sectional statistical analysis, not from following the same donors. Abundant beta clonotypes from cord blood bore fewer insertions; memory repertoires lacked this pattern.

These same data were also listed under a study on T cells expressing NK-cell markers. That source reports: The authors restricted sorting to alpha-beta TCR T cells with an anti-gamma-delta TCR antibody in several experiments. Uncertainty persisted over the HCMV specificity of expanded NKG2C+ T cell clones.

Sequencing was done on a sample of CD4+ T cells sorted from blood. This sequence was found in a woman aged 18 to 35 in good health.

CDR3 loop: CASSYSGLAGLSYNEQFF. The CDR3 bases are TGTGCCAGCAGTTACTCGGGACTAGCGGGATTGTCTTACAATGAGCAGTTCTTC. V and J are TRBV6-5 and TRBJ2-1; 13 positions match TRBD2. With V trimmed by 0 bases and J by 4 bases, 6 bases remained unmatched. This CDR3 has 18 amino acids. In germline, CDR1 is MNHEY, CDR2 SVGAGI.